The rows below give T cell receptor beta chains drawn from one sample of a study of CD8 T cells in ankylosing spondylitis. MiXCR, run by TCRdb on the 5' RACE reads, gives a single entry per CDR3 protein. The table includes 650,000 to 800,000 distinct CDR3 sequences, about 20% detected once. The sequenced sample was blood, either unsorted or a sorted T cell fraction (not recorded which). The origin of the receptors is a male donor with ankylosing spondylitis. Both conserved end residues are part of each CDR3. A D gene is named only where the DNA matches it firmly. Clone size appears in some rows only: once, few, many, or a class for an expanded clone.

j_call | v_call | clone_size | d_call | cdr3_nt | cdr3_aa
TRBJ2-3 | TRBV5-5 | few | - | TGTGCCAGCAGCTTATCGCCCGTCGGACGAGCTAGCACAGATACGCAGTATTTT | CASSLSPVGRASTDTQYF
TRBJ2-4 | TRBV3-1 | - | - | TGTGCCAGCAGCCAAGAGCCGGGAGAAAACATTCAGTACTTC | CASSQEPGENIQYF
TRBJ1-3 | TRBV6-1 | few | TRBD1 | TGTGCCAGCAGACCCCCGGGACAGGGTCGAAACACCATATATTTT | CASRPPGQGRNTIYF
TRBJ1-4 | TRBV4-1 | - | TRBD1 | TGCGCCAGCAGCCAAGTTGCAGGGACAGGCAATGAAAAACTGTTTTTT | CASSQVAGTGNEKLFF
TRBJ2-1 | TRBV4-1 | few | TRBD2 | TGCGCCAGCAGCCAAAACTCGGGGGGGATAAACTACAATGAGCAGTTCTTC | CASSQNSGGINYNEQFF
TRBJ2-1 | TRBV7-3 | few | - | TGTGCCAGCAGCTTCGGGCTGCCTTCCTACAATGAGCAGTTCTTC | CASSFGLPSYNEQFF
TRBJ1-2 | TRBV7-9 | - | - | TGTGCCAGCAGCTTAGGCCAGGCCACTAACTATGGCTACACCTTC | CASSLGQATNYGYTF
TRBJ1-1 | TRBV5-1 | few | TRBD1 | TGCGCCAGCAGCGACCAGGGGGCCAACACTGAAGCTTTCTTT | CASSDQGANTEAFF
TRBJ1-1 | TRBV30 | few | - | TGTGCCTGGTACCAAGGTGGATGGACTGAAGCTTTCTTT | CAWYQGGWTEAFF
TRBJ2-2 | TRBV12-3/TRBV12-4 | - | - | TGTGCCAGCAGTCTGAAAGGGGCTACCGGGGAGCTGTTTTTT | CASSLKGATGELFF
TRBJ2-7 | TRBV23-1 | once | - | TGCGCAGACGCACACTCGGTCTACGAGCAGTACTTC | CADAHSVYEQYF
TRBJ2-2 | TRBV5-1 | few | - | TGCGCCAGCAGCCGCCCCCTCGGATTAGCCGGGGAGCTGTTTTTT | CASSRPLGLAGELFF
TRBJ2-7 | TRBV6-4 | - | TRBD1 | TGTGCCAGCAGTGAATTTTCCGGGACAGATTTGTACTTC | CASSEFSGTDLYF
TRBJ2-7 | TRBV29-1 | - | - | TGCAGCGTTACGGCGGACGGAATCAGTTACGAGCAGTACTTC | CSVTADGISYEQYF
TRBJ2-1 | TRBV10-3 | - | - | TGTGCCATCAGTGTTTGGGGGAACGATGAGCAGTTCTTC | CAISVWGNDEQFF
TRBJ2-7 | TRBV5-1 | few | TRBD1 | TGCGCCAGCAGCTTGTATGGGACAGAGACCTACGAGCAGTACTTC | CASSLYGTETYEQYF
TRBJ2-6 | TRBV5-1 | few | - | TGCGCCAGCAGCTTGGAGAGGGTTGGGGCCAACGTCCTGACTTTC | CASSLERVGANVLTF
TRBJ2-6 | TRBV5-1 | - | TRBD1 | TGCGCCAGCAGCTTCCGGGACAGGGGGAGTTCTGGGGCCAACGTCCTGACTTTC | CASSFRDRGSSGANVLTF
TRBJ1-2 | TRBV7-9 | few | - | TGTGCCAGCAGCTTAGAGGAAGCTGGCTACACCTTC | CASSLEEAGYTF
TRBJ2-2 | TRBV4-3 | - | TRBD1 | TGCGCCAGCAGCCAATTACAGGGGAACGGGGAGCTGTTTTTT | CASSQLQGNGELFF
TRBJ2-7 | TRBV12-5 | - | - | TGTGCTAGTGGTTTGGCCCACCACAGGGACGAGCAGTACTTC | CASGLAHHRDEQYF
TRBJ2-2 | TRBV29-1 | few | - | TGCAGCGTTGAAGGGTTGAAAAACACCGGGGAGCTGTTTTTT | CSVEGLKNTGELFF
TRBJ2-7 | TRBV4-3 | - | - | TGCGCCAGCAGCGGAGATCTCTCGGACTCAAAAGCCTACGAGCAGTACTTC | CASSGDLSDSKAYEQYF
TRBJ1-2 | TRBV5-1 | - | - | TGCGCCAGCAGCCTAGGATCTCCTGTTGGCTACACCTTC | CASSLGSPVGYTF
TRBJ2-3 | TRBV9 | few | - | TGTGCCAGCAGCGTAGGGGATAGCGCCTATAGTGATACGCAGTATTTT | CASSVGDSAYSDTQYF
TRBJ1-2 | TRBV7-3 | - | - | TGTGCCAGCAGCTTAAACACAGGGATGGAGGGCTACACCTTC | CASSLNTGMEGYTF
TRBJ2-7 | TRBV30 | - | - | TGTGCCTGGAGTGTCGAGGGGGGCTACGAGCAGTACTTC | CAWSVEGGYEQYF
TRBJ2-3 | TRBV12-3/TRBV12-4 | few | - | TGTGCCAGCAGTTTAAAGGACATGGGATTTTTTACTAGCACAGATACGCAGTATTTT | CASSLKDMGFFTSTDTQYF
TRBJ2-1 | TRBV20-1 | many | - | TGCAGTGCTAGAGACCCCAGCTCGGGCTACAATGAGCAGTTCTTC | CSARDPSSGYNEQFF
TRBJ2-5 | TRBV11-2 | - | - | TGTGCCAGCAGCTTCGGCCACGGCGAGACCCAGAACTTC | CASSFGHGETQNF
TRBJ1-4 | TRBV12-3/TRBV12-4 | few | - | TGTGCCAGCAGTTCTACAGGGTGGCCTAATGAAAAACTGTTTTTT | CASSSTGWPNEKLFF
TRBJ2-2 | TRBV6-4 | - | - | TGTGCCAGCAGTGTCCTGAGGGACACCGGGGAGCTGTTTTTT | CASSVLRDTGELFF
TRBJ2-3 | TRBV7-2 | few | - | TGTGCCAGCAGCTTAGGGGGCACCCCCACAGATACGCAGTATTTT | CASSLGGTPTDTQYF
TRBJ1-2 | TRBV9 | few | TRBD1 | TGTGCCAGCAGCGTGGTTGACAGGGGCGCTAAGGGCTACACCTTC | CASSVVDRGAKGYTF
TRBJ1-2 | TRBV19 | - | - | TGTGCCAGTAGTTCGGGGCAGGGAAACGCCTATGGCTACACCTTC | CASSSGQGNAYGYTF
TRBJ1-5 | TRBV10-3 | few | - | TGTGCCATCAGTGAGAATTATCAGCCCCAGCATTTT | CAISENYQPQHF
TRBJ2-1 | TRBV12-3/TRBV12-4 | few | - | TGTGCCAGCAGTTTCGGCGGGGCCTACAATGAGCAGTTCTTC | CASSFGGAYNEQFF
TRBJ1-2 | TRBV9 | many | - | TGTGCCAGCAGCGTTTCAGGGTCTGGTGGCTACACCTTC | CASSVSGSGGYTF
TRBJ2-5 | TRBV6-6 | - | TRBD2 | TGTGCATCGGTGCGGGAGGGCGTGGAGACCCAGTACTTC | CASVREGVETQYF
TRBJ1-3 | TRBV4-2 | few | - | TGTGCCAGCAGCCAACCCCGTGAAGAAAACACCATATATTTT | CASSQPREENTIYF
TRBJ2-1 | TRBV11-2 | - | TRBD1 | TGTGCCAGCCATGACAGGGGGCAAGGCAATGAGCAGTTCTTC | CASHDRGQGNEQFF
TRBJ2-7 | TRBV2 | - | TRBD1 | TGTGCCAGCAGTGACCGGGACAGGGACTACGAGCAGTACTTC | CASSDRDRDYEQYF
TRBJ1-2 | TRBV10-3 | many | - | TGTGCCATCAGGAACCGGGACGGCTATGGCTACACCTTC | CAIRNRDGYGYTF
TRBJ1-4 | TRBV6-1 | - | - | TGTGCCAGCAGCCCACGGGCCTTGGTTGAAAAACTGTTTTTT | CASSPRALVEKLFF
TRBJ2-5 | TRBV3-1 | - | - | TGTGCCAGCAGCCAAGATACAGGGATAAAGACCCAGTACTTC | CASSQDTGIKTQYF
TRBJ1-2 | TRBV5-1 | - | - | TGCGCCAGCAGCTTGAAGACAGGACAAGCTAACTATGGCTACACCTTC | CASSLKTGQANYGYTF
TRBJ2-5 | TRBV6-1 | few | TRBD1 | TGTGCCAGCAGAGCAGGGGGCTGGGAGACCCAGTACTTC | CASRAGGWETQYF
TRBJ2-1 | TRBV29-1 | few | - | TGCAGCGTTGAGGGCGACAATGAGCAGTTCTTC | CSVEGDNEQFF
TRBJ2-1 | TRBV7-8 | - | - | TGTGCCAGCAGCTTCACCCGGGACCATGAGCAGTTCTTC | CASSFTRDHEQFF
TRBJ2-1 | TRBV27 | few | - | TGTGCCAGCAGCCGCAATCACAATGAGCAGTTCTTC | CASSRNHNEQFF
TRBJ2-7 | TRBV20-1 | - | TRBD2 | TGCAGTGCTAGGAAAACTAGCGGGAGTGACGAGCAGTACTTC | CSARKTSGSDEQYF
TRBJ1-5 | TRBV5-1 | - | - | TGCGCCAGCAGCCTAAACCCAGATCAGCCCCAGCATTTT | CASSLNPDQPQHF
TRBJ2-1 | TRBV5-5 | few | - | TGTGCCAGCAGCTTGTTCACCTCCTCCTACAATGAGCAGTTCTTC | CASSLFTSSYNEQFF
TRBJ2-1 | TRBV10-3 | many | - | TGTGCCATCAGCGGGGATCCAACTGGAAGCTCCTACAATGAGCAGTTCTTC | CAISGDPTGSSYNEQFF
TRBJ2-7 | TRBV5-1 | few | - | TGCGCCAGCAGCTTGGAAACCCCAGGGACCTTAGAGCAGTACTTC | CASSLETPGTLEQYF
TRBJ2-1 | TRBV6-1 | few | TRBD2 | TGTGCCAGCAGAGCCGGGACTAGCGCTTACAATGAGCAGTTCTTC | CASRAGTSAYNEQFF